The clone carrying this T cell receptor beta chain was detected many times. CDR3 length equals 14 residues. Germline CDR1 is SGHVS and CDR2 is FQNEAQ. Trimming removed 4 bases at V and 0 bases at J, with 9 bases between. Stable hyperthyroid donors showed no ophthalmopathy during 18 months follow-up. The diagnosis was founded upon clinical symptoms, serum thyroxine, TRAb, thyroid ultrasound and orbital computed tomography. From fresh peripheral blood, over 9 ml in volume, the PBMCs were obtained. Amplification targeted the TCR beta CDR3 regions, with RNA transcripts as the source material. The first round was an RT-PCR with HTBI primers, and the second round was a multiplex PCR. MiXCR, run by TCRdb on the multiplex PCR reads, gives a single entry per CDR3 protein. The sample includes just over 600,000 distinct CDR3 sequences, 22% of them seen just once. This sample was taken from a study of Graves' ophthalmopathy and Graves' hyperthyroidism. Study-wide background: Blood was drawn at initial diagnosis, before any treatment.

The receptor was derived from a woman aged 18-30 years with stable Graves' hyperthyroidism. Some clones in this sample may be carry-over from other donors' samples. The rearrangement joins TRBV7-8 to TRBJ1-1; D uncertain. Sequencing input: peripheral blood. The DNA for the CDR3 is TGTGCCAGCAGCTCGGACCTAATGAACACTGAAGCTTTCTTT. Residues: CASSSDLMNTEAFF.